Listed below are T cell receptor beta chains from one sample, sequenced in a study of post-analysis software for immune sequencing data. TCRdb analysed the PCR reads with MiXCR anew, one entry per CDR3 protein. The table lists some 690,000 distinct CDR3 sequences, around 64% of them singletons. Sequencing was done on a sample of blood. All receptors derive from a girl aged 2 to 9 with multiple sclerosis. CDR3s include the opening cysteine and the closing phenylalanine or tryptophan. A D gene is named only where the DNA matches it firmly.

v_call	d_call	j_call	cdr3_aa
TRBV20-1	TRBD1	TRBJ2-1	CSASTGDEQFF
TRBV5-1	TRBD1	TRBJ1-1	CASSRTGQPNTEAFF
TRBV7-2	TRBD1	TRBJ1-4	CASSRNAGGTNEKLFF
TRBV20-1	NA	TRBJ2-1	CSARDIHLGSNEQFF
TRBV29-1	TRBD1	TRBJ1-2	CSAPGSGGGYTF
TRBV3-1	TRBD1	TRBJ2-6	CASSQPGGSGANVLTF
TRBV20-1	TRBD2	TRBJ2-6	CSARDREAGGANVLTF
TRBV7-9	NA	TRBJ2-1	CASSLEGVLIYNEQFF
TRBV11-2	TRBD1	TRBJ1-2	CASSGDRDYGYTF
TRBV6-6	NA	TRBJ2-2	CASSYGEIGDTGELFF
TRBV11-2	TRBD2	TRBJ2-3	CASSSHTQLAGNTDTQYF
TRBV27	NA	TRBJ2-1	CASSFQVGEQFF